The 22 T cell receptor beta chains listed next were all sequenced from one sample in a study of early T cells in non-severe SARS-CoV-2 infection. TCRdb independently ran MiXCR on the 5' RACE reads; one entry per CDR3 protein. The sample includes 55,000 to 70,000 distinct CDR3 sequences, 8% to 10% of them seen just once. Material: whole blood. The receptors come from an adult who was a healthcare worker with PCR-confirmed SARS-CoV-2 infection or an uninfected control (not recorded which).

This clonotype occurred a few times. The V and J genes are TRBV20-1 and TRBJ2-1; TRBD2 matches at 11 bases. Germline V lookup: CDR1 DFQATT, CDR2 SNEGSKA (reference sequence). Trimming at V came to 6 bases and at J to 5 bases, leaving 9 bases not matched to a gene. The CDR3 runs 15 residues. In DNA, the CDR3 is TGCAGTGCGCGCCCGGGACTAGCGGCCAACAATGAGCAGTTCTTC. Encoded protein: CSARPGLAANNEQFF.

This clonotype was seen repeatedly, ten times or more. The chain links TRBV6-1 to TRBJ2-7; D is possibly TRBD2 (6 bases). The CDR3 is 16 residues long. CDR1 and CDR2 from the germline V gene are MNHNS and SASEGT. Trimming cost V 2 bases and J 3 bases, with 17 bases left between them. This chain's CDR3 is CASSERGLSEGYEQYF. In DNA, the CDR3 is TGTGCCAGCAGTGAAAGGGGACTTAGTGAAGGCTACGAGCAGTACTTC.

The chain couples TRBV7-8 to TRBJ1-1, with a weak D call TRBD1 (5 bases). CDR3 length: 16 residues. The V gene lost 1 base and the J gene lost 0 bases, with 12 bases spanning the gap. CDR1 and CDR2 (germline): SGHVS, FQNEAQ. CDR3 sequence: CASSLEVMGLNTEAFF. In nucleotides, the CDR3 is TGTGCCAGCAGCTTAGAGGTTATGGGGCTGAACACTGAAGCTTTCTTT.

V and J are TRBV27 and TRBJ2-2; D is unclear. Germline CDR1 is MNHEY and CDR2 is SMNVEV (reference sequence). V was trimmed by 5 bases and J by 7 bases, leaving 11 bases between them. The length of the CDR3 is 13 residues. As DNA, the CDR3 is TGTGCCAGCAGTACCCCTAGGATCGGGGAGCTGTTTTTT. It translates to CASSTPRIGELFF.

This clonotype was seen repeatedly, ten times or more. The chain has TRBV12-3 or TRBV12-4 and TRBJ2-4, with a tentative D call TRBD2 (6 bases). The CDR3 extends over 15 amino acids. Trimming pared 4 bases from V and 0 bases from J, leaving 10 bases between. In DNA, the CDR3 is TGTGCCAGCAGTTCCCTGGGGGGAGCCAAAAACATTCAGTACTTC. Translated: CASSSLGGAKNIQYF.

This rearrangement joins TRBV20-1 to TRBJ2-4; D is uncertain. The length of the CDR3 is 15 residues. Trimming stripped 4 bases from V and 0 bases from J, with 13 bases between. CDR1 is DFQATT and CDR2 is SNEGSKA in the germline V gene (reference sequence). The CDR3 coding sequence is TGCAGTGCTAATTCAGAAAACTTAGCCAAAAACATTCAGTACTTC. Encoded protein: CSANSENLAKNIQYF.

The rearrangement joins TRBV6-1 to TRBJ2-2; D is perhaps TRBD1 or TRBD2 (5 bases each). CDR3 size: 15 residues. Germline V gene lookup returns CDR1 MNHNS and CDR2 SASEGT. Between the trimmed V and J ends, which lost 6 bases and 3 bases, there was a span of 14 bases. This CDR3 reads CASSQRGPHTGELFF. The CDR3 region has the DNA TGTGCCAGCAGCCAAAGGGGACCACACACCGGGGAGCTGTTTTTT.

The rearrangement uses TRBV24-1 and TRBJ2-5; D possibly uses TRBD1 or TRBD2 (5 bases each). V lost 4 bases, J lost 5 bases, and 13 bases lay in between. The CDR3 is made up of 14 amino acids. Per the germline V gene, CDR1 is KGHDR and CDR2 is SFDVKD. CDR3 amino acids: CATSEYDGAETQYF. CDR3 sequence (DNA): TGTGCCACCAGTGAATATGACGGGGCGGAGACCCAGTACTTC.

This clonotype was recorded many times. The J gene is TRBJ2-4, the V gene TRBV6-1; D unresolved. With 2 bases removed from V and 0 bases from J, the gap between germline ends came to 8 bases. CDR3 size: 15 residues. Germline V gene sequence: CDR1 MNHNS, CDR2 SASEGT. The CDR3 sequence is CASSEQALAKNIQYF. CDR3 sequence (DNA): TGTGCCAGCAGTGAACAGGCTCTAGCCAAAAACATTCAGTACTTC.

This clonotype was detected many times. The CDR3 reads CASSPQGYSNQPQHF. CDR3 in DNA: TGTGCCAGCTCACCTCAGGGCTATAGCAATCAGCCCCAGCATTTT. The chain has TRBV18 and TRBJ1-5; possible D gene TRBD1, 5 bases. Germline CDR1 KGHSH, CDR2 LQKENI. Trimming shortened V by 3 bases and J by 0 bases, and 9 bases separated the two germline ends. CDR3 size: 15 residues.

This clonotype was recorded at least ten times. This sequence joins TRBV7-6 and TRBJ1-1; the D is unclear. The ends were cut back, 1 base at V and 4 bases at J, with 10 bases in the middle. CDR1 is SGHVS and CDR2 is FNYEAQ in the germline V gene. The CDR3 contains 14 residues. DNA for the CDR3: TGTGCCAGCAGCTTAGGGGCAGACGGCACTGAAGCTTTCTTT. The encoded protein is CASSLGADGTEAFF.

This clonotype appeared a few times. The chain recombines TRBV18 with TRBJ2-1, with D hard to call. Germline CDR1 and CDR2: KGHSH and LQKENI. Trimming pared 1 base from V and 10 bases from J, leaving 8 bases between. There are 12 residues in the CDR3. CDR3 region: CASSPQKGEQFF. CDR3 nucleotides: TGTGCCAGCTCACCACAGAAGGGAGAGCAGTTCTTC.

This clonotype was observed at least ten times. The J gene is TRBJ2-2, the V gene TRBV7-8; D is uncertain. CDR1 and CDR2 from the germline V gene are SGHVS and FQNEAQ. Trimming took off 4 bases at V and 4 bases at J, with 13 bases between the two ends. The CDR3 consists of 15 residues. The DNA of the CDR3 is TGTGCCAGCAGCTCACGGCTAGAGGTCACCGGGGAGCTGTTTTTT. It codes for CASSSRLEVTGELFF.

Comment on this clonotype: A much larger clone differs from this one at a single base, so this may be a read error. The conserved phenylalanine or tryptophan is not found at the CDR3 terminus, so this likely reflects a read error. V is TRBV12-3 or TRBV12-4 and J is TRBJ2-7, with D tentatively TRBD1 or TRBD2 (5 bases each). The CDR3 is 14 residues long. Trimming left V 6 bases short and J 5 bases short, with 17 bases between. Here the CDR3 DNA reads TGTGCCAGCAGGTCGGGACCAAGAGTCCACGAGCAGTACATC. Translation gives CASRSGPRVHEQYI.

The rearrangement uses TRBV5-1 and TRBJ2-1, with TRBD1 identical over 9 bases. CDR1 SGHRS and CDR2 YFSETQ come from the germline V gene. Unmatched junction bases numbered 4, after V lost 0 bases and J lost 3 bases. This CDR3 is built from 16 residues. The CDR3 coding sequence is TGCGCCAGCAGCTTGGAGGGGACAGGGAGCTACAATGAGCAGTTCTTC. Residues: CASSLEGTGSYNEQFF.

The rearrangement uses TRBV7-2 and TRBJ2-5, with 11 bases lining up with TRBD2. This CDR3 spans 15 amino acids. CDR1 and CDR2 from the germline V gene are SGHTA and FQGNSA. Trimming cost V 4 bases and J 2 bases; bases outside gene matches: 3. For the CDR3, the DNA is TGTGCCAGCAGCTCCCGGACTAGCGGGCAAGAGACCCAGTACTTC. It translates to CASSSRTSGQETQYF.

In this sample, this clonotype turned up many times. The chain couples TRBV29-1 to TRBJ1-2; D might be TRBD1 (6 bases). The germline gives CDR1 SQVTM, CDR2 ANQGSEA. Trimming took 7 bases from V and 4 from J, leaving 13 bases between them. This CDR3 contains 12 residues. The CDR3 region is CSALQGSYGYTF. CDR3 nucleotides: TGCAGCGCCCTACAGGGCAGCTATGGCTACACCTTC.

This clonotype turned up a few times. The chain combines TRBV5-4 with TRBJ2-7, with 8 bases lining up with TRBD2. The CDR3 contains 12 residues. Germline V CDR1 and CDR2: SGHNT, YYREEE (reference sequence). V trimming: 1 base; J trimming: 6 bases; junction bases outside the gene matches: 0. Here the CDR3 reads CASSLREGEQYF. The CDR3 DNA reads as TGTGCCAGCAGCTTGCGGGAGGGCGAGCAGTACTTC.

There are many counts of this clonotype. J is TRBJ2-3 and V is TRBV7-6; D unclear. This CDR3 has 10 amino acids. V lost 5 bases to trimming and J lost 5 bases, with 2 bases between them. CDR1 SGHVS and CDR2 FNYEAQ come from the germline V gene. The CDR3 nucleotides read TGTGCCAGCAGCGGAGATACGCAGTATTTT. This translates into CASSGDTQYF. Full variable domain (remainder filled in from reference TRBV7-6 and TRBJ2-3): GAGVSQSPRYKVTKRGQDVALRCDPISGHVSLYWYRQALGQGPEFLTYFNYEAQQDKSGLPNDRFSAERPEGSISTLTIQRTEQRDSAMYRCASSGDTQYFGPGTRLTVL.

Points on this clonotype: This may come from a read error, since a much larger clone is one base off. The chain combines TRBV10-3 with TRBJ2-3; D call uncertain. CDR1 and CDR2 (germline): ENHRY, SYGVKD. Trimming removed 2 bases at V and 3 bases at J, with 12 bases between. The CDR3 totals 15 residues. The CDR3 sequence is CAISEGSPETDTQYF. The CDR3 nucleotides are TGTGCCATCAGTGAGGGAAGCCCGGAGACAGATACGCAGTATTTT.

The sample holds one count of this clonotype. V usage is TRBV7-6 and J usage is TRBJ2-4; TRBD2 matches 8 bases. CDR3 length: 16 amino acids. The germline V gene encodes CDR1 SGHVS and CDR2 FNYEAQ. J gave up 1 base and V 3 bases, and 5 bases lay outside the gene matches. In nucleotides, the CDR3 is TGTGCCAGCAGCTTCGGAGCTAGCGGGGCCAAAAACATTCAGTACTTC. It encodes CASSFGASGAKNIQYF.

This clonotype has just a few counts. The CDR3 coding sequence is TGTGCCAGCAGTTACTCGAGAGGGATATCCGGGGAGCTGTTTTTT. As protein: CASSYSRGISGELFF. This sequence joins TRBV6-2 or TRBV6-3 and TRBJ2-2; D might be TRBD2 (5 bases). The CDR3 extends over 15 amino acids. Trimming removed 0 bases at V and 6 bases at J, with 11 bases between. CDR1 is MNHEY and CDR2 is SVGEGT in the germline V gene.